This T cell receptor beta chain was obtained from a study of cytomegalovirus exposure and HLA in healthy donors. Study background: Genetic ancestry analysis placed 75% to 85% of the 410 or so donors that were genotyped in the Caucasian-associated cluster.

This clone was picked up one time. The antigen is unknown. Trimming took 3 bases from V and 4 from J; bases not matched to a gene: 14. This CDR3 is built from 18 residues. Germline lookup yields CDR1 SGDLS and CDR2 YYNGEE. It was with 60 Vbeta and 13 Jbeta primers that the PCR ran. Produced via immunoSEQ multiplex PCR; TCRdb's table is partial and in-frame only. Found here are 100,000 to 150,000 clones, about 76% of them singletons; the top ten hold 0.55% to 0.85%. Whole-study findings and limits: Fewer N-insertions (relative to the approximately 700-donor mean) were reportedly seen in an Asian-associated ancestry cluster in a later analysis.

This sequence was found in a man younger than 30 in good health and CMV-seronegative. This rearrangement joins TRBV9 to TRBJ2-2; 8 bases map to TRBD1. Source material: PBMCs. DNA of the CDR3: TGTGCCAGCAGCGGACCGAAAAGGGGACAGGCCATCACCGGGGAGCTGTTTTTT. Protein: CASSGPKRGQAITGELFF.